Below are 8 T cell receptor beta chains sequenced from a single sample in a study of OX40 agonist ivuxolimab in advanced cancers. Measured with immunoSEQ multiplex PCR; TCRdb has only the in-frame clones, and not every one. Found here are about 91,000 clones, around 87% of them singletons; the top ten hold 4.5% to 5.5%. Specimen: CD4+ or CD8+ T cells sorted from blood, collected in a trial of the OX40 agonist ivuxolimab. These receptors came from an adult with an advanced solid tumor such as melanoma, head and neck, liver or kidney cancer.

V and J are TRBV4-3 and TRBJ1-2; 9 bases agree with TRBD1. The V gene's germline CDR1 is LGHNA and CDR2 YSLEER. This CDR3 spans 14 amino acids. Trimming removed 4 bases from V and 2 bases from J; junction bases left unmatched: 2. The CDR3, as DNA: TGCGCCAGCAGCCCCGGACAGGGGAACTATGGCTACACCTTC. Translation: CASSPGQGNYGYTF.

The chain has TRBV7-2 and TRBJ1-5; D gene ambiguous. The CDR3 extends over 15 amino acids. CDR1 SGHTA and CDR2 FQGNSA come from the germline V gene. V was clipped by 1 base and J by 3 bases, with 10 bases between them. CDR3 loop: CASSLGGELNQPQHF. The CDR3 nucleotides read TGTGCCAGCAGCTTAGGCGGGGAACTCAATCAGCCCCAGCATTTT. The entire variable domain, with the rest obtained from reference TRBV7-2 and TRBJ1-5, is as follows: GAGVSQSPSNKVTEKGKDVELRCDPISGHTALYWYRQSLGQGLEFLIYFQGNSAPDKSGLPSDRFSAERTGGSVSTLTIQRTQQEDSAVYLCASSLGGELNQPQHFGDGTRLSIL.

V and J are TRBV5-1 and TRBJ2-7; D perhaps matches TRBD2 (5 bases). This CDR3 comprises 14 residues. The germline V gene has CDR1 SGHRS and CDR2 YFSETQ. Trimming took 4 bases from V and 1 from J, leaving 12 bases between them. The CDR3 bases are TGCGCCAGCAGCCTAGGGCTAGCATCCTACGAGCAGTACTTC. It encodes CASSLGLASYEQYF. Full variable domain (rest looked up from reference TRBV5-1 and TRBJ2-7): KAGVTQTPRYLIKTRGQQVTLSCSPISGHRSVSWYQQTPGQGLQFLFEYFSETQRNKGNFPGRFSGRQFSNSRSEMNVSTLELGDSALYLCASSLGLASYEQYFGPGTRLTVT.

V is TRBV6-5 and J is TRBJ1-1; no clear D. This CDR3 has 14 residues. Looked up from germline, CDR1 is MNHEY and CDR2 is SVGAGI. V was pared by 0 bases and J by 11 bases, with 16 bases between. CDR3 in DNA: TGTGCCAGCAGTTACTCGAAGTTTTCACATCTGGCTTTCTTT. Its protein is CASSYSKFSHLAFF.

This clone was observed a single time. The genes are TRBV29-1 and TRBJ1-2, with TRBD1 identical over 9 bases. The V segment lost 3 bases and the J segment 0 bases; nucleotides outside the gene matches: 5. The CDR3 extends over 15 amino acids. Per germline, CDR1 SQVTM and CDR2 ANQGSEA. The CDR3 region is CSVDGGDRANYGYTF. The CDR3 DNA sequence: TGCAGCGTTGATGGGGGGGACAGGGCTAACTATGGCTACACCTTC.

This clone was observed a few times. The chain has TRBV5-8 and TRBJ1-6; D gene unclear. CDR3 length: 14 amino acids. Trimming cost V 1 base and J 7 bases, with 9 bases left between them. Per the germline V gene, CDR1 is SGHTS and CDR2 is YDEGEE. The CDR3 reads CASSLSSRNSPLHF. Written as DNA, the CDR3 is TGTGCCAGCAGCTTGAGTTCGAGGAATTCACCCCTCCACTTT. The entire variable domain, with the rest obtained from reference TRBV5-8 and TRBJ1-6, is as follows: EAGVTQSPTHLIKTRGQQATLRCSPISGHTSVYWYQQALGLGLQFLLWYDEGEERNRGNFPPRFSGRQFPNYSSELNVNALELEDSALYLCASSLSSRNSPLHFGNGTRLTVT.

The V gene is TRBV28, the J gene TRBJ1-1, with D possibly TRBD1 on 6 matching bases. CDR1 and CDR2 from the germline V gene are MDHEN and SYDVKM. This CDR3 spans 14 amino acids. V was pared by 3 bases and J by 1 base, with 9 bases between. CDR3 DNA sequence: TGTGCCAGCAGTTTGAGGGGGGGGAACACTGAAGCTTTCTTT. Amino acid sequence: CASSLRGGNTEAFF.

Here the CDR3 DNA reads TGTGCCAGCAGCTTTGGGACAGCAAGGGATACGCAGTATTTT. Its protein product is CASSFGTARDTQYF. The V call is TRBV7-2, the J call TRBJ2-3; TRBD1 agrees at 7 bases. V lost 3 bases to trimming and J lost 6 bases; unmatched junction nucleotides: 6. The CDR3 is 14 amino acids. The germline V gene encodes CDR1 SGHTA and CDR2 FQGNSA.